These 5 T cell receptor beta chains were all obtained from the same sample, sequenced in a study of lymphopenia after photon versus proton radiotherapy. Data came from immunoSEQ multiplex PCR; TCRdb stores just in-frame clones and leaves some out. The sample shows fewer than 35,000 clones, around 90% of them seen only once. The specimen comprised peripheral blood, sampled from a patient treated with photon-based radiotherapy. The receptors derive from a woman in her fifties or sixties with pancreatic cancer.

The chain recombines TRBV12-5 with TRBJ2-2, with D perhaps matching TRBD1 (6 bases). Germline CDR1 LGHNT, CDR2 FRNRAP. Between the trimmed V and J ends, which lost 6 bases and 6 bases, there was a span of 11 bases. The CDR3 contains 13 residues. CDR3 sequence reads: CASGEGVAGELFF. Written as DNA, the CDR3 is TGTGCTAGTGGCGAGGGGGTGGCCGGGGAGCTGTTTTTT.

This clone occurred once. The chain combines TRBV10-3 with TRBJ2-5, with D possibly matching TRBD1 (5 bases). Per the germline V gene, CDR1 is ENHRY and CDR2 is SYGVKD. V was pared by 0 bases and J by 3 bases, with 14 bases between. The CDR3 sequence is 16 residues long. CDR3 sequence reads: CAISESARGGEETQYF. As DNA, the CDR3 is TGTGCCATCAGTGAGTCGGCTAGGGGCGGCGAAGAGACCCAGTACTTC.

The rearrangement joins TRBV28 to TRBJ2-1; maybe TRBD1 (6 bases). The CDR3 totals 15 residues. CDR1 is MDHEN and CDR2 is SYDVKM in the germline V gene. Trimming stripped 5 bases from V and 5 bases from J, with 16 bases between. DNA of the CDR3: TGTGCCAGCAGTATACTCCGGACAGCTAACAATGAGCAGTTCTTC. Residues: CASSILRTANNEQFF.

This chain connects TRBV5-1 to TRBJ2-7; D is perhaps TRBD2 (5 bases). This CDR3 is built from 16 residues. V was clipped by 7 bases and J by 3 bases, with 23 bases between them. Germline V CDR1 and CDR2: SGHRS, YFSETQ. The CDR3 DNA is TGCGCCAGCGAACCCGGGCCAATACTAGGTCACTACGAGCAGTACTTC. Encoded protein: CASEPGPILGHYEQYF.

This clone appeared a single time. V and J are TRBV7-9 and TRBJ2-7; either TRBD1 or TRBD2 may supply D (5 bases each). Germline V gene lookup returns CDR1 SEHNR and CDR2 FQNEAQ (reference sequence). With 1 base removed from V and 3 bases from J, the gap between germline ends came to 13 bases. The CDR3 contains 15 residues. As DNA, the CDR3 is TGTGCCAGCAGCTTAGAACCGGGGCTCCTCTACGAGCAGTACTTC. This encodes CASSLEPGLLYEQYF.